The 20 T cell receptor beta chains below were found in one sample sequenced in a study of naive and memory T cell subsets. The beta constant-region primer was an equimolar mix of two oligonucleotides covering TRBC1 and TRBC2. TCRdb passed the UMI-ligation and nested PCR reads through MiXCR, listing each CDR3 protein once. Here the sample spans around 90,000 distinct CDR3 sequences, 6% to 7.5% being singletons. The sequencing sample was made of central memory CD4+ T cells from blood. Receptors originate from a human donor in good health.

This clonotype was counted between two and nine times. The chain combines TRBV18 with TRBJ2-3; the match to TRBD2 covers 8 bases. The CDR3 runs 15 residues. In germline, CDR1 is KGHSH, CDR2 LQKENI. V dropped 6 bases and J dropped 1; count of bases not matched to a gene: 6. CDR3 sequence reads: CASSLLAEGTDTQYF. CDR3 DNA sequence: TGTGCCAGCTCCCTACTAGCGGAAGGCACAGATACGCAGTATTTT.

There are a few counts of this clonotype. This chain links TRBV11-2 with TRBJ2-1; D ambiguous. The germline V gene has CDR1 SGHAT and CDR2 FQNNGV. The CDR3 runs to 14 residues. V lost 6 bases, J lost 2 bases, and 11 bases lay in between. CDR3 loop: CASSLRQTYNEQFF. Here the CDR3 DNA reads TGTGCCAGCAGTTTAAGGCAGACCTACAATGAGCAGTTCTTC.

This clonotype was found many times. The chain is built from TRBV14 and TRBJ2-5, with TRBD2 identical over 11 bases. Germline CDR1 is SGHDN and CDR2 is FVKESK. The CDR3 has 19 residues. The ends lost 0 bases at V and 5 bases at J; junction bases unmatched: 14. This CDR3 reads CASSQDRLAGGGKGETQYF. As DNA, the CDR3 is TGTGCCAGCAGCCAAGATCGTCTAGCGGGAGGCGGGAAGGGGGAGACCCAGTACTTC.

This chain joins TRBV28 and TRBJ2-7; D call uncertain. This CDR3 has 12 amino acids. The V end was cut by 10 bases, the J end by 0 bases, with 10 bases between. Germline CDR1 MDHEN, CDR2 SYDVKM. CDR3 in amino acids: CATGRSSYEQYF. For the CDR3, the DNA is TGTGCCACCGGGCGAAGCTCCTACGAGCAGTACTTC.

This clonotype was observed many times. The CDR3 DNA reads as TGTGCCAGCAGCTTAGGACAGAACTATGGCTACACCTTC. It translates to CASSLGQNYGYTF. V and J are TRBV11-2 and TRBJ1-2; weak D call: TRBD1 (5 bases). Trimming left V 1 base short and J 2 bases short, with 5 bases between. Germline lookup yields CDR1 SGHAT and CDR2 FQNNGV. The CDR3 is made up of 13 amino acids.

The chain recombines TRBV5-1 with TRBJ2-7; tentative D call: TRBD2 (6 bases). Trimming removed 4 bases at V and 3 bases at J, with 11 bases between. Germline CDR1 reads SGHRS; CDR2 reads YFSETQ. The CDR3 runs to 13 residues. The DNA for the CDR3 is TGCGCCAGCAGCGTATCGGGGGACTACGAGCAGTACTTC. Its protein product is CASSVSGDYEQYF.

This clonotype appeared many times. The gene calls are TRBV18 and TRBJ1-3; weak D call: TRBD1 (6 bases). Germline-derived CDR1 and CDR2 are KGHSH and LQKENI. V was pared by 0 bases and J by 4 bases, with 16 bases between. The CDR3 has 17 residues. The CDR3 loop is CASSPPGVGTSGNTIYF. The CDR3 DNA sequence: TGTGCCAGCTCACCACCGGGTGTCGGGACATCAGGAAACACCATATATTTT.

This clonotype was recorded at least ten times. This chain connects TRBV7-2 to TRBJ1-1; the match to TRBD1 covers 7 bases. The CDR3 has 13 residues. Germline V gives CDR1 SGHTA, CDR2 FQGNSA. Losses at the gene ends were 5 bases for V and 11 bases for J; bases not matched to a gene: 11. The chain's CDR3 is CASSPNRGRLAFF. CDR3 in DNA: TGTGCCAGCAGCCCGAACAGGGGACGACTGGCTTTCTTT. The entire variable domain, with the rest obtained from reference TRBV7-2 and TRBJ1-1, is as follows: GAGVSQSPSNKVTEKGKDVELRCDPISGHTALYWYRQSLGQGLEFLIYFQGNSAPDKSGLPSDRFSAERTGGSVSTLTIQRTQQEDSAVYLCASSPNRGRLAFFGQGTRLTVV.

This chain connects TRBV20-1 to TRBJ2-3; 7 bases are shared with TRBD2. The junction had 19 bases not matched to a gene; V was cut back by 0 bases and J by 4 bases. Germline CDR1 reads DFQATT; CDR2 reads SNEGSKA (reference sequence). The CDR3 sequence is 19 residues long. This chain's CDR3 is CSARDLKVPGGSQADTQYF. CDR3 sequence (DNA): TGCAGTGCTAGAGATTTGAAAGTACCCGGCGGGAGCCAGGCAGATACGCAGTATTTT.

This clonotype was counted many times. The chain is built from TRBV6-1 and TRBJ2-7; D is perhaps TRBD1 (6 bases). CDR1 is MNHNS, CDR2 SASEGT, per germline. V lost 6 bases, J lost 0 bases, and 18 bases lay in between. The CDR3 loop spans 16 amino acids. Here the CDR3 reads CASSSLDRISSYEQYF. The DNA for the CDR3 is TGTGCCAGCAGCTCCCTCGACAGGATCAGCTCCTACGAGCAGTACTTC.

This clonotype has more than one count but fewer than ten. The chain has TRBV6-2 or TRBV6-3 and TRBJ2-7; the match to TRBD1 covers 8 bases. V shed 2 bases, J shed 6 bases, and the junction held 3 bases outside the gene matches. The CDR3 is 13 amino acids. In germline, CDR1 is MNHEY, CDR2 SVGEGT. CDR3: CASSYGGQGEQYF. The CDR3 DNA follows: TGTGCCAGCAGTTACGGAGGACAGGGCGAGCAGTACTTC.

Details on this clonotype: A much larger clonotype is one base distant, so this may be a read error. This CDR3 fails to terminate in the conserved phenylalanine or tryptophan, so it likely reflects a read error. The chain is built from TRBV2 and TRBJ2-2, with a weak D call TRBD2 (7 bases). Looked up from germline, CDR1 is SNHLY and CDR2 is FYNNEI. With 9 bases removed from V and 4 bases from J, the gap between germline ends came to 24 bases. The CDR3 loop spans 17 amino acids. This CDR3 reads CAREAENGGHLTGELFS. The DNA for the CDR3 is TGTGCCAGGGAAGCCGAAAACGGGGGGCACCTCACCGGGGAGCTGTTTTCT.

This clonotype has ten or more counts. The chain joins TRBV28 to TRBJ2-5; D unclear. Germline V gene data show CDR1 as MDHEN and CDR2 as SYDVKM. The CDR3 loop spans 15 amino acids. Trimming stripped 2 bases from V and 0 bases from J, with 10 bases between. CDR3 nucleotides: TGTGCCAGCAGTTTAATGGGAATGAACCAAGAGACCCAGTACTTC. This gives the protein CASSLMGMNQETQYF.

This clonotype has a count of ten or more. The chain employs TRBV5-1 and TRBJ2-1, with TRBD2 identical over 7 bases. CDR1 and CDR2 (germline): SGHRS, YFSETQ. The CDR3 consists of 18 residues. V was pared by 4 bases and J by 2 bases, with 15 bases of the junction left unmatched. The CDR3 spells CASSRLGFLSGTYNEQFF. In DNA form, the CDR3 reads TGCGCCAGCAGCCGTCTAGGGTTCTTGAGCGGGACCTACAATGAGCAGTTCTTC.

This clonotype has only a few counts. The chain joins TRBV14 to TRBJ2-5; D remains unclear. This CDR3 is built from 12 residues. The germline V and J ends were trimmed by 2 bases and 9 bases, with 10 bases remaining between them. CDR1 and CDR2 (germline): SGHDN, FVKESK. In nucleotides, the CDR3 is TGTGCCAGCAGCCAATCAAGAGTTTCCCAGTACTTC. Its protein product is CASSQSRVSQYF.

This clonotype was recorded many times. This sequence joins TRBV28 and TRBJ2-7; 10 bases fit TRBD1. This CDR3 has 15 amino acids. Per the germline V gene, CDR1 is MDHEN and CDR2 is SYDVKM. Trimming took 1 base from V and 4 from J; bases not matched to a gene: 4. This CDR3 reads CASSLFGTGDYEQYF. The CDR3 DNA is TGTGCCAGCAGTTTATTTGGGACAGGGGATTACGAGCAGTACTTC.

In its sample, this clonotype was seen a few times. The V and J genes are TRBV2 and TRBJ2-1, with D perhaps TRBD2 (5 bases). Germline V gene sequence: CDR1 SNHLY, CDR2 FYNNEI. Trimming took 11 bases from V and 0 from J, leaving 14 bases between them. This CDR3 region has 14 residues. DNA of the CDR3: TGTGCCGCATCTCAGCGGAGCTCCTACAATGAGCAGTTCTTC. This sequence encodes CAASQRSSYNEQFF.

The chain is built from TRBV7-9 and TRBJ1-6; 7 bases map to TRBD1. Germline-derived CDR1 and CDR2 are SEHNR and FQNEAQ (reference sequence). The junction had 1 base not matched to a gene; V was cut back by 2 bases and J by 6 bases. The CDR3 loop spans 14 amino acids. The CDR3 nucleotides read TGTGCCAGCAGCTTACAGGGGGGTAATTCACCCCTCCACTTT. Protein product: CASSLQGGNSPLHF.

This clonotype has a handful of counts. This chain uses TRBV2 with TRBJ2-1, with TRBD1 matching over 7 bases. This CDR3 region has 15 residues. With V trimmed by 6 bases and J by 6 bases, 11 bases remained unmatched. In germline, CDR1 is SNHLY, CDR2 FYNNEI. CDR3 amino acids: CASREQGSVVNEQFF. DNA of the CDR3: TGTGCCAGCAGGGAACAGGGGAGCGTCGTCAATGAGCAGTTCTTC.

CDR3 sequence: CAIREGVLGELFF. The CDR3 DNA reads TGTGCCATCAGAGAGGGCGTTCTCGGGGAGCTGTTTTTT. The chain links TRBV10-3 to TRBJ2-2, with D possibly matching TRBD2 (5 bases). The germline CDR1 and CDR2 sequences are ENHRY and SYGVKD. The CDR3 sequence is 13 residues long. V was clipped by 6 bases and J by 7 bases, with 12 bases between them.